This T cell receptor beta chain appears in the sequencing data of a study of blood T cell repertoires in COVID-19. Study-wide background: Acute and convalescent COVID-19 specimens originated in the United States, Italy and Spain. Nucleic acid was either cDNA or gDNA, and it came from T cells, B-cell-depleted T cells, or PBMCs.

This clone was picked up a small number of times. Authors' analysis steps: Amplifying reference gene primers gave estimates of nucleated cell counts. Data came from immunoSEQ multiplex PCR; TCRdb stores just in-frame clones and leaves some out. V, J and clone size are those of that table, while D and trimming were read from the DNA. The data show fewer than 200,000 clones, about 83% seen once. The germline V gene encodes CDR1 MDHEN and CDR2 SYDVKM. The V gene lost 1 base and the J gene lost 0 bases, with 7 bases spanning the gap. This CDR3 region has 15 residues. Patients at the Seattle site were enrolled during active infection and followed longitudinally.

The rearrangement joins TRBV28 to TRBJ1-5; no clear D gene. The clonotype originates from a woman in her 70s with COVID-19, enrolled during active disease. The sample consisted of peripheral blood. CDR3 nucleotide sequence: TGTGCCAGCAGTTTATTACAGAATAGCAATCAGCCCCAGCATTTT. Translating it yields CASSLLQNSNQPQHF.